This T cell receptor (beta chain) was captured in a study of cytomegalovirus exposure and HLA in healthy donors. Study-wide results and limits: In a later analysis, DRB1 alleles had the most associated TCRs; HLA-C alleles the fewest. From TCR beta sequences, most subjects' HLA-A and HLA-B alleles were reportedly predicted accurately. Associated with cytomegalovirus, according to the listing, were around 170 TCR beta chains. Reported results showed that the classifier diagnosed cytomegalovirus status with high specificity and sensitivity.

Comment on this clone: The target antigen is unknown.

The CDR3 has 16 amino acids. Germline-derived CDR1 and CDR2 are MDHEN and SYDVKM. V was clipped by 3 bases and J by 8 bases; unmatched bases: 14. Primers: 60 Vbeta forward and 13 Jbeta reverse. Data came from immunoSEQ multiplex PCR; TCRdb stores just in-frame clones and leaves some out. The table records about 100,000 clones, 75% of them present only once. This sequence joins TRBV28 and TRBJ1-2; TRBD1 agrees at 8 bases. Sequencing input: PBMCs. The clonotype comes from a woman between 18 and 29 years old in good health and CMV-seropositive. CDR3 sequence reads: CASSFYLVRTGRGYTF. DNA for the CDR3: TGTGCCAGCAGTTTTTATTTAGTCAGGACAGGGAGAGGCTACACCTTC.